This passage covers 21 T cell receptor beta chains from one sample sequenced in a study of blood T cell repertoires in COVID-19. The protocol was immunoSEQ multiplex PCR, while the TCRdb copy is restricted to in-frame clones and leaves out a portion. The sample lists approximately 44,000 clones; 88% were seen once. The sample taken for sequencing was peripheral blood. The receptors stem from a middle-aged woman with acute or convalescent COVID-19.

The V gene is TRBV24-1, the J gene TRBJ2-3; D unclear. Germline CDR1 KGHDR, CDR2 SFDVKD. There are 12 residues in the CDR3. V shed 5 bases and J shed 1 base, with 3 bases lying between them. Here the CDR3 DNA reads TGTGCCACCAGTGCTGGCACAGATACGCAGTATTTT. Translating gives CATSAGTDTQYF.

The chain joins TRBV19 to TRBJ2-1, with a possible D match to TRBD2 (6 bases). Germline CDR1 LNHDA, CDR2 SQIVND (reference sequence). Deletions cut 3 bases from V and 7 bases from J, with 7 bases between. This CDR3 spans 12 amino acids. The CDR3 DNA reads as TGTGCCAGTAGTATCGGAGGGAATGAGCAGTTCTTC. As protein: CASSIGGNEQFF. The complete variable domain, with remaining parts taken from reference TRBV19 and TRBJ2-1, reads DGGITQSPKYLFRKEGQNVTLSCEQNLNHDAMYWYRQDPGQGLRLIYYSQIVNDFQKGDIAEGYSVSREKKESFPLTVTSAQKNPTAFYLCASSIGGNEQFFGPGTRLTVL.

The chain uses TRBV6-6 and TRBJ2-7; D is uncertain. This CDR3 spans 14 amino acids. The germline CDR1 and CDR2 sequences are MNHNY and SVGAGI (reference sequence). V shed 10 bases and J shed 0 bases, with 16 bases lying between them. CDR3 loop: CATLGISSSYEQYF. The CDR3 DNA follows: TGTGCCACCCTGGGCATATCGAGCTCCTACGAGCAGTACTTC.

The chain carries TRBV27 and TRBJ2-1; TRBD2 matches at 10 bases. V dropped 2 bases and J dropped 2; count of bases not matched to a gene: 12. Germline CDR1 and CDR2: MNHEY and SMNVEV (reference sequence). The CDR3 runs 19 residues. The CDR3 sequence is CASSLGPTRAGGPYNEQFF. For the CDR3, the DNA is TGTGCCAGCAGTTTAGGGCCCACTAGAGCGGGAGGGCCCTACAATGAGCAGTTCTTC.

The chain joins TRBV27 to TRBJ2-5, with 9 bases lining up with TRBD1. The V segment lost 8 bases and the J segment 5 bases; nucleotides outside the gene matches: 15. This CDR3 comprises 16 residues. Germline V gene data show CDR1 as MNHEY and CDR2 as SMNVEV (reference sequence). In DNA form, the CDR3 reads TGTGCCAGCGGACGGGGGTCGGGACAGGGTGCCGAGACCCAGTACTTC. Its protein is CASGRGSGQGAETQYF.

The rearrangement joins TRBV30 to TRBJ2-1; 8 positions agree with TRBD2. V shed 4 bases, J shed 8 bases, and the junction held 7 bases outside the gene matches. CDR1 is GTSNPN and CDR2 is SVGIG in the germline V gene (reference sequence). The CDR3 covers 13 residues. Here the CDR3 reads CAWIAGGLDEQFF. In DNA form, the CDR3 reads TGTGCCTGGATTGCGGGGGGCCTGGATGAGCAGTTCTTC.

The chain couples TRBV13 to TRBJ2-7; D might be TRBD2 (5 bases). The CDR3 extends over 13 amino acids. Trimming stripped 5 bases from V and 12 bases from J, with 20 bases between. The germline V gene encodes CDR1 PRHDT and CDR2 FYEKMQ (reference sequence). DNA for the CDR3: TGTGCCAGCAGCCCGAGAGGCAGCGGAGGTCTGTACTTC. Its protein is CASSPRGSGGLYF.

The genes are TRBV9 and TRBJ2-3, with 8 bases that match TRBD2. Trimming cost V 3 bases and J 2 bases; bases outside gene matches: 8. The CDR3 has 16 amino acids. CDR1 and CDR2 (germline): SGDLS, YYNGEE. The CDR3 DNA is TGTGCCAGCAGCGAAAGAGCGGGAGCGATCACAGATACGCAGTATTTT. Translating gives CASSERAGAITDTQYF. The whole variable domain, remainder taken from reference TRBV9 and TRBJ2-3, is DSGVTQTPKHLITATGQRVTLRCSPRSGDLSVYWYQQSLDQGLQFLIQYYNGEERAKGNILERFSAQQFPDLHSELNLSSLELGDSALYFCASSERAGAITDTQYFGPGTRLTVL.

J is TRBJ2-3 and V is TRBV11-2, with TRBD2 identical over 7 bases. The CDR3 has 18 residues. V lost 2 bases, J lost 2 bases, and 13 bases stayed unmatched. Looked up from germline, CDR1 is SGHAT and CDR2 is FQNNGV. Written as DNA, the CDR3 is TGTGCCAGCAGCTTAAGGCCTAGCGGACCTGGATTCACAGATACGCAGTATTTT. Protein: CASSLRPSGPGFTDTQYF.

This rearrangement joins TRBV6-5 to TRBJ2-7, with 9 positions matching TRBD1. Germline trimming cut 6 bases from V and 6 bases from J; bases unmatched to any gene: 6. The CDR3 spans 13 residues. CDR1 and CDR2 from the germline V gene are MNHEY and SVGAGI. CDR3 loop: CASRGGQGSEQYF. The CDR3 DNA follows: TGTGCCAGCAGGGGGGGACAGGGTAGCGAGCAGTACTTC.

This chain joins TRBV19 and TRBJ2-7; 8 nucleotides line up with TRBD1. V lost 4 bases to trimming and J lost 0 bases; unmatched junction nucleotides: 5. CDR1 and CDR2 (germline): LNHDA, SQIVND (reference sequence). This CDR3 has 15 amino acids. In DNA form, the CDR3 reads TGTGCCAGTAGTACCGGACAGGGATTCTCCTACGAGCAGTACTTC. Translating gives CASSTGQGFSYEQYF.

The chain couples TRBV19 to TRBJ2-7; 7 bases fit TRBD1. The V gene's germline CDR1 is LNHDA and CDR2 SQIVND (reference sequence). This CDR3 has 14 amino acids. With V trimmed by 5 bases and J by 2 bases, 6 bases remained unmatched. CDR3: CASSGGQDAYEQYF. For the CDR3, the DNA is TGTGCCAGTAGTGGTGGACAGGATGCCTACGAGCAGTACTTC.

The CDR3 DNA reads TGCGCCAGCAGCTCTACCGTCTTAGCGGGGGGGCAAGAGACCCAGTACTTC. Translation: CASSSTVLAGGQETQYF. This chain links TRBV5-1 with TRBJ2-5, with TRBD2 identical over 11 bases. The germline V gene has CDR1 SGHRS and CDR2 YFSETQ. After removal of 3 bases from V and 2 bases from J, the junction contained 9 bases not matched to a gene. CDR3 size: 17 residues.

The chain links TRBV28 to TRBJ2-3; 11 bases are shared with TRBD2. Germline CDR1 MDHEN, CDR2 SYDVKM. The junction had 12 bases not matched to a gene; V was cut back by 6 bases and J by 1 base. This CDR3 has 18 amino acids. CDR3 DNA: TGTGCCAGCAGCCTAACTAGCGGGGGCGCTGGGGGCACAGATACGCAGTATTTT. It specifies CASSLTSGGAGGTDTQYF. The full variable domain, rest sourced from reference TRBV28 and TRBJ2-3, is DVKVTQSSRYLVKRTGEKVFLECVQDMDHENMFWYRQDPGLGLRLIYFSYDVKMKEKGDIPEGYSVSREKKERFSLILESASTNQTSMYLCASSLTSGGAGGTDTQYFGPGTRLTVL.

The gene calls are TRBV5-1 and TRBJ1-2; D may be TRBD1 (6 bases). V was cut by 6 bases and J by 6 bases, with 9 bases left in between. The CDR3 sequence is 11 residues long. Germline V CDR1 and CDR2: SGHRS, YFSETQ. In DNA form, the CDR3 reads TGCGCCAGCACACAGGGAAATGGCTACACCTTC. Its translation is CASTQGNGYTF.

Only one count was recorded for this clone. V is TRBV7-2 and J is TRBJ2-7; 8 positions match TRBD1. V lost 5 bases and J lost 2; bases outside the gene matches: 5. The CDR3 loop spans 14 amino acids. CDR1 is SGHTA, CDR2 FQGNSA, per germline. The CDR3, as DNA: TGTGCCAGCAGCCAAGGACAGGGCCCCTACGAGCAGTACTTC. It yields the protein CASSQGQGPYEQYF.

The table lists this clone with a count of one. The chain couples TRBV15 to TRBJ2-7; D is ambiguous. The CDR3 length is 13 residues. The V gene's germline CDR1 is LNHNV and CDR2 YYDKDF (reference sequence). V was pared by 3 bases and J by 2 bases, with 8 bases between. The CDR3: CATSSLGPYEQYF. The CDR3 nucleotides are TGTGCCACCAGCAGTCTAGGTCCCTACGAGCAGTACTTC. Full variable domain (missing parts from reference TRBV15 and TRBJ2-7): DAMVIQNPRYQVTQFGKPVTLSCSQTLNHNVMYWYQQKSSQAPKLLFHYYDKDFNNEADTPDNFQSRRPNTSFCFLDIRSPGLGDTAMYLCATSSLGPYEQYFGPGTRLTVT.

The rearrangement joins TRBV6-6 to TRBJ1-1; D gene unclear. The germline CDR1 and CDR2 sequences are MNHNY and SVGAGI (reference sequence). This CDR3 comprises 14 residues. The ends were cut back, 8 bases at V and 2 bases at J, with 15 bases in the middle. CDR3 region: CASQGPAGNTEAFF. The DNA for the CDR3 is TGTGCCAGCCAAGGCCCTGCGGGCAACACTGAAGCTTTCTTT.

The CDR3 spells CASSQAEGGTF. CDR3 nucleotides: TGTGCCAGCAGTCAGGCGGAGGGAGGTACCTTC. The chain couples TRBV12-3 or TRBV12-4 to TRBJ1-2, with D unresolved. The length of the CDR3 is 11 residues. V lost 5 bases and J 14 bases, leaving 15 bases between the germline ends.

The CDR3 DNA sequence: TGTGCCAGCAGTGAGTCACGGCGGACTGAAGCTTTCTTT. It specifies CASSESRRTEAFF. V and J are TRBV9 and TRBJ1-1, with no clear D. Trimming stripped 5 bases from V and 5 bases from J, with 13 bases between. Germline V gene sequence: CDR1 SGDLS, CDR2 YYNGEE. The CDR3 is 13 residues long.

Only a few counts were recorded for this clone. The genes are TRBV7-2 and TRBJ2-3, with D hard to call. Germline V gene sequence: CDR1 SGHTA, CDR2 FQGNSA. Trimming left V 5 bases short and J 0 bases short, with 15 bases between. The CDR3 extends over 16 amino acids. DNA for the CDR3: TGTGCCAGCAGCCTCTTTTGGAGTTCTAGCACAGATACGCAGTATTTT. This gives the protein CASSLFWSSSTDTQYF. Drawing the rest from reference TRBV7-2 and TRBJ2-3, the complete variable domain is GAGVSQSPSNKVTEKGKDVELRCDPISGHTALYWYRQSLGQGLEFLIYFQGNSAPDKSGLPSDRFSAERTGGSVSTLTIQRTQQEDSAVYLCASSLFWSSSTDTQYFGPGTRLTVL.